Shown below are 5 T cell receptor beta chains from a single sample sequenced in a study of T cell changes during pregnancy in multiple sclerosis. The table came from immunoSEQ multiplex PCR; TCRdb's copy has only in-frame clones and leaves some out. The data contain roughly 40,000 clones, about 85% of them seen just once; the ten biggest clones take up approximately 1%. The starting material was CD4+ T cells from peripheral blood mononuclear cells, obtained after pregnancy. The receptors here all came from a female donor with multiple sclerosis, enrolled in a pregnancy study.

The rearrangement uses TRBV9 and TRBJ1-6; TRBD1 matches 9 bases. CDR1 is SGDLS and CDR2 is YYNGEE in the germline V gene. The CDR3 is made up of 14 amino acids. The V gene end was trimmed by 0 bases and the J gene end by 9 bases; junction bases not matched to a gene: 1. CDR3 loop: CASSVAGQGSPLHF. In DNA, the CDR3 is TGTGCCAGCAGCGTAGCGGGACAGGGTTCACCCCTCCACTTT.

The chain joins TRBV4-3 to TRBJ2-2, with TRBD1 identical over 9 bases. Germline lookup yields CDR1 LGHNA and CDR2 YSLEER. This CDR3 comprises 14 residues. With 7 bases clipped from V and 1 base from J, the junction kept 1 base outside the gene matches. This CDR3 reads CASTGQGNTGELFF. CDR3 in DNA: TGCGCCAGCACGGGACAGGGGAACACCGGGGAGCTGTTTTTT.

The chain combines TRBV7-8 with TRBJ2-7, with D maybe TRBD2 (5 bases). This CDR3 region has 14 residues. Germline V gene sequence: CDR1 SGHVS, CDR2 FQNEAQ. The germline V and J ends were trimmed by 1 base and 2 bases, with 9 bases remaining between them. The CDR3 spells CASSLGGSAYEQYF. Written as DNA, the CDR3 is TGTGCCAGCAGCTTAGGCGGTAGCGCCTACGAGCAGTACTTC.

This clone has just one count. The rearrangement joins TRBV29-1 to TRBJ1-5; the D is unclear. This CDR3 has 13 amino acids. V gave up 4 bases and J gave up 4 bases, with 11 bases separating them. Germline V gene data show CDR1 as SQVTM and CDR2 as ANQGSEA. The CDR3 DNA reads as TGCAGCGTTGCAGGAACTGGGAATCAGCCCCAGCATTTT. Translation gives CSVAGTGNQPQHF.

CDR3 protein: CASSFRTSGGGQFF. The CDR3 nucleotides read TGTGCCAGCAGCTTTAGGACTAGCGGAGGGGGGCAGTTCTTC. The rearrangement uses TRBV13 and TRBJ2-1; 10 bases map to TRBD2. The germline V gene encodes CDR1 PRHDT and CDR2 FYEKMQ (reference sequence). This CDR3 comprises 14 residues. Losses at the gene ends were 3 bases for V and 12 bases for J; bases not matched to a gene: 8.